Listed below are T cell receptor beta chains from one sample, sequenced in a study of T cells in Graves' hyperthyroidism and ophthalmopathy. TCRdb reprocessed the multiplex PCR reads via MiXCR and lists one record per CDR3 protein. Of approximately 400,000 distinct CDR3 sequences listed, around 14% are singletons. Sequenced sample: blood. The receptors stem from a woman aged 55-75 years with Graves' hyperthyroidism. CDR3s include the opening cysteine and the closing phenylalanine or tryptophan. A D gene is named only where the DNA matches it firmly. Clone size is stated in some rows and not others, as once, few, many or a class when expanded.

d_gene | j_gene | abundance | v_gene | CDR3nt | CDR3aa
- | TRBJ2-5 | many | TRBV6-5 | TGTGCCAGCAGTTACCGTTTGGACGGAGAGACCCAGTACTTC | CASSYRLDGETQYF
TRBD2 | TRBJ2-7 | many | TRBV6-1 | TGTGCCAGCAGATCGACTAGCGGGAGCTCCTACGAGCAGTACTTC | CASRSTSGSSYEQYF
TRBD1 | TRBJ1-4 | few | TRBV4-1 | TGCGCCAGCAGCCAAACTCCACCCAGGGGGACAACTAATGAAAAACTGTTTTTT | CASSQTPPRGTTNEKLFF
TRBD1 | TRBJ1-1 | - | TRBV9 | TGTGCCAGCAGCCCCCGACAGGGGTTGGAGAACACTGAAGCTTTCTTT | CASSPRQGLENTEAFF
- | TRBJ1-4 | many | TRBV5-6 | TGTGCCAGCAGCTTGCCGGCCGGGGGCCATGAAAAACTGTTTTTT | CASSLPAGGHEKLFF
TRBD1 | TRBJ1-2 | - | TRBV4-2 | TGTGCCAGCAGCCACCCAGCGGGACAGGGGCTGGACTATGGCTACACCTTC | CASSHPAGQGLDYGYTF
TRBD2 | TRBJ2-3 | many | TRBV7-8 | TGTGCCAGCAGCTTAAGGACTAGCGGGAGGCGGGGGGCCACAGATACGCAGTATTTT | CASSLRTSGRRGATDTQYF
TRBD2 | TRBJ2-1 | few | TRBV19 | TGTGCCAGTAGTCCACTAGCGGAATACAATGAGCAGTTCTTC | CASSPLAEYNEQFF
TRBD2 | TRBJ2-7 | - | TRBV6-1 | TGTGCCAGCAGTGAAACAAATGCCGGGACTAGCGGGCAAACCTACGAGCAGTACTTC | CASSETNAGTSGQTYEQYF
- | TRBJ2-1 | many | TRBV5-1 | TGCGCCAGCAGCTTGATAGCGGAGGGCTACAATGAGCAGTTCTTC | CASSLIAEGYNEQFF
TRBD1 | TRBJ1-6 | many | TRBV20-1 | TGCAGTGCTGCCCCGGGACAGGGACGTTCACCCCTCCACTTT | CSAAPGQGRSPLHF
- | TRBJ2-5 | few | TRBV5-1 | TGCGCCAGCAACTTGGATCAAGAGACCCAGTACTTC | CASNLDQETQYF
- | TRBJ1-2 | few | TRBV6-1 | TGTGCCAGCAGAGACGCACAGGGCGGCTACACCTTC | CASRDAQGGYTF
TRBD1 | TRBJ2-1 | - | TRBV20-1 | TGCAGTGCTGCCCACCGGGACAGGCTCAATGAGCAGTTCTTC | CSAAHRDRLNEQFF
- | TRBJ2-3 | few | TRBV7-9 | TGTGCCAGCAGCGCGGAGGAGGCGGATACGCAGTATTTT | CASSAEEADTQYF
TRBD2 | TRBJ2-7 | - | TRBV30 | TGTGCCTGGGGCGCGGGGGGGGGCGAGCAGTACTTC | CAWGAGGGEQYF
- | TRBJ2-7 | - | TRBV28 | TGTGCCAGCAGTCCCCGCCGACCCTCCTCCCCCTACGAGCAGTACTTC | CASSPRRPSSPYEQYF
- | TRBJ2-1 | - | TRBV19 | TGTGCCAGTAGTATCCTAGCGACGGCCTACAATGAGCAGTTCTTC | CASSILATAYNEQFF
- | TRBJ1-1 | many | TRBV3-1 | TGTGCCAGCAGCCAAGAGGGAGGCGGGGAGGGAGCTTTCTTT | CASSQEGGGEGAFF
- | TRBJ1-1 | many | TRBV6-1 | TGTGCCAGCAGTGGAGCCGATCAGGGGAGCACTGAAGCTTTCTTT | CASSGADQGSTEAFF
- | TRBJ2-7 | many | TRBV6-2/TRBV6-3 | TGTGCCAGCAGTGACACCGGGACTCAGGCCACCGAGCAGTACTTC | CASSDTGTQATEQYF
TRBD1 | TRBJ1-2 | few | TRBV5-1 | TGCGCCAGCAGCCCGGACAGGGGCTCGGACTATGGCTACACCTTC | CASSPDRGSDYGYTF
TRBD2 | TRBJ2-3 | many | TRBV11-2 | TGTGCCAGCAGCTTAGATACTAGCGGGGGCACAGATACGCAGTATTTT | CASSLDTSGGTDTQYF
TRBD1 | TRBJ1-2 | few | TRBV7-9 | TGTGCCAGCAGCAAGGACAGGCGGCAAATTAACTATGGCTACACCTTC | CASSKDRRQINYGYTF
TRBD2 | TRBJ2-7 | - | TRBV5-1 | TGCGCCAGCAGCGCCGGCGGGGGGGGCTACGAGCAGTACTTC | CASSAGGGGYEQYF
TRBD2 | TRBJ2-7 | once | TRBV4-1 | TGCGCCAGCAGCCAAGAGTTTGTGCTAGCGGGAGCCTACGAGCAGTACTTC | CASSQEFVLAGAYEQYF
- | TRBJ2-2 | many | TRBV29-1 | TGCAGCGTTGCTGGAGCGGCCGTGAACACCGGGGAGCTGTTTTTT | CSVAGAAVNTGELFF
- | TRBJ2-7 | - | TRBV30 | TGTGCCTGGAGACGCCAGGGAGGCGAGCAGTACTTC | CAWRRQGGEQYF
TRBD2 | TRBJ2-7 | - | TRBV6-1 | TGTGCCAGCAGTGCTCGAGCGGGAGGGCCAAGCGAGCAGTACTTC | CASSARAGGPSEQYF
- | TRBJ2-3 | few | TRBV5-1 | TGCGCCAGCAGCTCTAATGGCGGGGGCACAGATACGCAGTATTTT | CASSSNGGGTDTQYF
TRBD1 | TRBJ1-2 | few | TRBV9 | TGTGCCAGCAGCGCTCAGGGGGCAGGTTTTGGCTACACCTTC | CASSAQGAGFGYTF
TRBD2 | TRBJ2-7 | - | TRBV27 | TGTGCCAGCAGTTTATCTAGTCTAGCGGGAGGGAGTTACGAGCAGTACTTC | CASSLSSLAGGSYEQYF
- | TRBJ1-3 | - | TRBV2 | TGTGCCAGCAGTGTGGGGGCTGGAAACACCATATATTTT | CASSVGAGNTIYF
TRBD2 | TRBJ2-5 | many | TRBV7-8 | TGTGCCAGCAGCTTAGAGGGGACTAGCGGACAAGAGACCCAGTACTTC | CASSLEGTSGQETQYF
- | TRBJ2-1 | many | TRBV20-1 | TGCAGTGCTAACCCCTCGAGAGCTAGCGATGAGCAGTTCTTC | CSANPSRASDEQFF
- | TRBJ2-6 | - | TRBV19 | TGTGCCAGTAGTATGTGGGGCTGGGCCAACGTCCTGACTTTC | CASSMWGWANVLTF
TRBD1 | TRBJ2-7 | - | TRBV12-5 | TGTGCTAGTGGTCCGTCCGGGACAGAATACGAGCAGTACTTC | CASGPSGTEYEQYF
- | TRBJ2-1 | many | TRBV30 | TGTGCCTCCGAATCCGATCAGAAATACAATGAGCAGTTCTTC | CASESDQKYNEQFF